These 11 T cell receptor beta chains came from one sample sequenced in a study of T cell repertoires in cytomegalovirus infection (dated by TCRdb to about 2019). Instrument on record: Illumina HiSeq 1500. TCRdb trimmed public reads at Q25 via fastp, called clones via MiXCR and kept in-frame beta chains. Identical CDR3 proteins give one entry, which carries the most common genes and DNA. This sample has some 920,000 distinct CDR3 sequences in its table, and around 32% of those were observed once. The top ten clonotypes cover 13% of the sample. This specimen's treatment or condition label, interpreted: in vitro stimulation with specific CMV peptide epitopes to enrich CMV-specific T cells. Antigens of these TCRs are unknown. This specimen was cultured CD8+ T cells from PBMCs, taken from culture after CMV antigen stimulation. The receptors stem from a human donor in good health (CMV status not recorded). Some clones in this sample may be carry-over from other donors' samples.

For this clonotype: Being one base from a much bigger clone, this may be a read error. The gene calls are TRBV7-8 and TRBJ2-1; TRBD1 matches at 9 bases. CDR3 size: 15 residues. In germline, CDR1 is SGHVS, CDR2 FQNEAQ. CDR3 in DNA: TGTGTCAGCAGCGAACCAGGGACAGGGCCAAATGAGCAGTTCTTC. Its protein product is CVSSEPGTGPNEQFF. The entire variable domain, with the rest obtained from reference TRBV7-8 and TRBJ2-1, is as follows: GAGVSQSPRYKVAKRGQDVALRCDPISGHVSLFWYQQALGQGPEFLTYFQNEAQLDKSGLPSDRFFAERPEGSVSTLKIQRTQQEDSAVYLCVSSEPGTGPNEQFFGPGTRLTVL.

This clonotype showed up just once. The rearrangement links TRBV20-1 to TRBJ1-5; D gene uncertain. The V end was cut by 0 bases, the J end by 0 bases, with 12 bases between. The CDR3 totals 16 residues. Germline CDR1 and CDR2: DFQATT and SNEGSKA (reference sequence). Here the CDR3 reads CSARDSPRLSNQPQHF. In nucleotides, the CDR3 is TGCAGTGCTAGAGACTCCCCCCGCCTTAGCAATCAGCCCCAGCATTTT.

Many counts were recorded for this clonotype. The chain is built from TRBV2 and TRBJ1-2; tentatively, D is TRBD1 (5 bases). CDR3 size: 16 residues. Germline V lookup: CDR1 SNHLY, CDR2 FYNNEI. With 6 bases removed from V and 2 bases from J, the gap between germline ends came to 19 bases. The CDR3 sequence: CASSPGGGRANYGYTF. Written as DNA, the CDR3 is TGTGCCAGCAGCCCAGGAGGCGGCAGGGCGAACTATGGCTACACCTTC.

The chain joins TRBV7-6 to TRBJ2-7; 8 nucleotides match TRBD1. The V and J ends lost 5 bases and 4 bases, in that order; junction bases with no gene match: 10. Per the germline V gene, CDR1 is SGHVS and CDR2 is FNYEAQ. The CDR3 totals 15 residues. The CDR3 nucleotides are TGTGCCAGCAGCCCCCTCGGACAGGGCGGATACGAGCAGTACTTC. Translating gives CASSPLGQGGYEQYF.

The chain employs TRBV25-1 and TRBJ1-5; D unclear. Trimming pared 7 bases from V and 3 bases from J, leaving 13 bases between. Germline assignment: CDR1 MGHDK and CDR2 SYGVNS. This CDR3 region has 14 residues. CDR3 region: CASTGRVFNQPQHF. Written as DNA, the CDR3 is TGTGCCAGCACTGGTAGGGTTTTCAATCAGCCCCAGCATTTT.

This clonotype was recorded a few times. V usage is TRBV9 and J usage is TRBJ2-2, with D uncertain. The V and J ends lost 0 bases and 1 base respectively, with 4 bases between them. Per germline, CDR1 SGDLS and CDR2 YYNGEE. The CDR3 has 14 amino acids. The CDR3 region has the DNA TGTGCCAGCAGCGTAGTACTGAACACCGGGGAGCTGTTTTTT. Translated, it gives CASSVVLNTGELFF.

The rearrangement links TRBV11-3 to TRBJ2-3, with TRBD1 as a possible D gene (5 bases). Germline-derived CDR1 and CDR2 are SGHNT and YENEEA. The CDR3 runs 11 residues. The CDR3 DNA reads TGTCTATTCAGGGTAACAGATACGCAGTATTTT. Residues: CLFRVTDTQYF.

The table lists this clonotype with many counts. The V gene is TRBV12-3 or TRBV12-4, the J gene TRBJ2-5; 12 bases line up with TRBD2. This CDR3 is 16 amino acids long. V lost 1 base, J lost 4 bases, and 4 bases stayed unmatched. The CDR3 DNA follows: TGTGCCAGCAGTTTAGGACTAGCGGGGGCCGGAGAGACCCAGTACTTC. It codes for CASSLGLAGAGETQYF.

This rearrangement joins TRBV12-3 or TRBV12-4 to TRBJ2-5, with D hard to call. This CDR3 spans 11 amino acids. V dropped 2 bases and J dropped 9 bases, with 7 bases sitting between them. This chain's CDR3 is CASSLKQAQYF. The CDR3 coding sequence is TGTGCCAGCAGTTTAAAGCAGGCCCAGTACTTC.

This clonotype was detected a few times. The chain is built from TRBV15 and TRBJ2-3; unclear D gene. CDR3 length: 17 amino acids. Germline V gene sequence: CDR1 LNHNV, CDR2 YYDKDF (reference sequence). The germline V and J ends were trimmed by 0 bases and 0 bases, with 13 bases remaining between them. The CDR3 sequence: CATSREGSSFSTDTQYF. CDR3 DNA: TGTGCCACCAGCAGAGAGGGTAGCAGTTTTAGCACAGATACGCAGTATTTT.

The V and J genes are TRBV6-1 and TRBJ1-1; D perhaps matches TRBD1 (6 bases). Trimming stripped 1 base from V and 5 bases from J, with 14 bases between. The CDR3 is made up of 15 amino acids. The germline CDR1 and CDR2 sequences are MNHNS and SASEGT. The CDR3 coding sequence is TGTGCCAGCAGTGAAGACGGGGGGCGAAATACTGAAGCTTTCTTT. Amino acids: CASSEDGGRNTEAFF.